The 11 T cell receptor beta chains below were found in one sample sequenced in a study of blood T cell repertoires in COVID-19. The data were produced by immunoSEQ multiplex PCR, yet TCRdb's version contains in-frame clones alone and is incomplete. The sample includes around 250,000 clones, around 82% of them seen just once. The source material was peripheral blood. The receptor set was obtained from a woman aged 18-35 years with acute or convalescent COVID-19.

This chain joins TRBV9 and TRBJ1-1, with D maybe TRBD1 (6 bases). Per germline, CDR1 SGDLS and CDR2 YYNGEE. This CDR3 is built from 14 residues. Trimming took 4 bases from V and 4 from J, leaving 14 bases between them. In DNA, the CDR3 is TGTGCCAGCAGCACTCGACAGGTGGGCACTGAAGCTTTCTTT. Encoded protein: CASSTRQVGTEAFF.

The chain has TRBV15 and TRBJ2-1; D is ambiguous. V was pared by 5 bases and J by 4 bases, with 12 bases between. CDR1 and CDR2 (germline): LNHNV, YYDKDF (reference sequence). This CDR3 has 14 residues. The CDR3, as DNA: TGTGCCACCAGCCGACGCGGAGCTTACAATGAGCAGTTCTTC. Translating gives CATSRRGAYNEQFF. The complete variable domain, with remaining parts taken from reference TRBV15 and TRBJ2-1, reads DAMVIQNPRYQVTQFGKPVTLSCSQTLNHNVMYWYQQKSSQAPKLLFHYYDKDFNNEADTPDNFQSRRPNTSFCFLDIRSPGLGDTAMYLCATSRRGAYNEQFFGPGTRLTVL.

The gene calls are TRBV15 and TRBJ2-3; TRBD2 matches 10 bases. Germline V gene data show CDR1 as LNHNV and CDR2 as YYDKDF (reference sequence). CDR3 size: 12 residues. J gave up 4 bases and V 8 bases, and 0 bases lay outside the gene matches. The CDR3 region has the DNA TGTGCCACCGGGACTAGCGCAGATACGCAGTATTTT. Translated, it gives CATGTSADTQYF.

The gene calls are TRBV2 and TRBJ1-5, with D unresolved. V gave up 4 bases and J gave up 0 bases, with 7 bases separating them. This CDR3 is built from 14 residues. The V gene's germline CDR1 is SNHLY and CDR2 FYNNEI. CDR3 coding DNA: TGTGCCAGCAGTGGGGCGAATAGCAATCAGCCCCAGCATTTT. Its translation is CASSGANSNQPQHF.

The chain combines TRBV12-1 with TRBJ1-5. TRBV12-1 is a pseudogene segment. The CDR3 is 15 residues long. The CDR3 region is CASSFRGAGYRPQHF. DNA for the CDR3: TGTGCCAGCAGCTTTCGGGGGGCGGGTTATCGGCCCCAGCATTTT.

This chain links TRBV7-2 with TRBJ2-1; a possible D gene is TRBD2 (5 bases). Germline V lookup: CDR1 SGHTA, CDR2 FQGNSA. V was shortened by 1 base and J by 8 bases, with 18 bases between the two germline ends. This CDR3 has 16 residues. This CDR3 reads CASSLVASSRTDEQFF. As DNA, the CDR3 is TGTGCCAGCAGCTTAGTGGCTAGCTCCCGAACGGATGAGCAGTTCTTC.

This chain links TRBV27 with TRBJ2-5; D might be TRBD2 (5 bases). The germline gives CDR1 MNHEY, CDR2 SMNVEV (reference sequence). The V gene lost 6 bases and the J gene lost 4 bases, with 9 bases spanning the gap. The CDR3 has 12 residues. The CDR3 protein is CASSLEGETQYF. CDR3 sequence (DNA): TGTGCCAGCAGCCTAGAGGGAGAGACCCAGTACTTC.

This clone came up once. The genes are TRBV10-3 and TRBJ2-3; TRBD1 aligns across 7 bases. This CDR3 contains 14 residues. Germline CDR1 and CDR2: ENHRY and SYGVKD. With 10 bases clipped from V and 2 bases from J, the junction kept 9 bases outside the gene matches. Written as DNA, the CDR3 is TGTGCCACAGCGGACAGGCAGATCACAGATACGCAGTATTTT. It translates to CATADRQITDTQYF.

V and J are TRBV30 and TRBJ2-7; D gene ambiguous. The germline CDR1 and CDR2 sequences are GTSNPN and SVGIG (reference sequence). V was trimmed by 2 bases and J by 3 bases, leaving 8 bases between them. CDR3 size: 12 residues. CDR3: CAWSPASYEQYF. CDR3 coding DNA: TGTGCCTGGAGTCCAGCGAGCTACGAGCAGTACTTC.

The V gene is TRBV7-2, the J gene TRBJ2-7; 7 nucleotides agree with TRBD1. The CDR3 has 14 amino acids. V dropped 7 bases and J dropped 2; count of bases not matched to a gene: 8. Looked up from germline, CDR1 is SGHTA and CDR2 is FQGNSA. DNA of the CDR3: TGTGCCAGCACCTTTGGCGACAGGGCCTACGAGCAGTACTTC. It yields the protein CASTFGDRAYEQYF.

This clone was recorded only once. This chain joins TRBV28 and TRBJ2-7; D gene ambiguous. The ends were cut back, 5 bases at V and 2 bases at J, with 10 bases in the middle. This CDR3 is built from 13 residues. Germline V gene sequence: CDR1 MDHEN, CDR2 SYDVKM. The chain's CDR3 is CASSPTSTYEQYF. The CDR3 coding sequence is TGTGCCAGCAGTCCCACTTCAACCTACGAGCAGTACTTC.